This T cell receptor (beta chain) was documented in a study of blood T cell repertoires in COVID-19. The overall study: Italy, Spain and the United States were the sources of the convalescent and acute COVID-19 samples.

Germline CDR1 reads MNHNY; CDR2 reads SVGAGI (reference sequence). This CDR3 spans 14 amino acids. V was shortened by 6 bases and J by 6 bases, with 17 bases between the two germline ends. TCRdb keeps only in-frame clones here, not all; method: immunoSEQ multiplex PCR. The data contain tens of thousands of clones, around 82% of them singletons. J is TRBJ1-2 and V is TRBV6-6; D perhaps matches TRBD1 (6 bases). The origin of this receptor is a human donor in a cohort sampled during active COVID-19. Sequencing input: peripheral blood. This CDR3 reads CASRRDIGVDGYTF. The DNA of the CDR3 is TGTGCCAGCAGGAGGGACATAGGCGTGGATGGCTACACCTTC.